This TCR beta chain was captured in a study of CXCR3-negative and CXCR3-positive naive CD8 T cells. Study-level findings and limits: TRB CDR3s of CXCR3-positive naive cells were more hydrophobic than those of CXCR3-negative naive cells. Within a donor, both naive subsets shared TRBV-TRBJ usage, unlike memory cells.

Libraries were UMI-labeled 5' RACE TRB cDNA. No DNA is given; TCRdb re-called the 5' RACE reads and lists each CDR3 protein once. Recorded for this sample: around 160,000 distinct CDR3 sequences. Of note for this clonotype: The antigen is unknown.

The CDR3 loop spans 15 amino acids. CDR1 is SGDLS, CDR2 YYNGEE, per germline. The gene calls are TRBV9 and TRBJ2-2; TCRdb's assignment of TRBD1 cannot be checked, as there is no DNA. Sequences were obtained from naive CXCR3+ CD8+ T cells from blood. This sample's subset: CD45RO-CCR7+CD27+CD95- naive CD8+ T cells expressing CXCR3 (TNR3+). This TCR came from a human donor in good health. Some clones in this sample may be carry-over from other donors' samples. CDR3 in amino acids: CASTLGGESTGELFF. Filled out from reference TRBV9 and TRBJ2-2, the complete variable domain reads DSGVTQTPKHLITATGQRVTLRCSPRSGDLSVYWYQQSLDQGLQFLIQYYNGEERAKGNILERFSAQQFPDLHSELNLSSLELGDSALYFCASTLGGESTGELFFGEGSRLTVL.